These T cell receptor beta chains were read from a single sample in a study of a mutant IDH1 vaccine in newly diagnosed glioma. Libraries were prepared by immunoSEQ multiplex PCR; TCRdb keeps only in-frame clonotypes and omits some of them. The sample includes fewer than 75,000 clones, 70% to 85% of them seen just once. Antigens of these TCRs are unknown. Specimen: PBMCs, collected from a glioma patient whose treatment included an IDH1 peptide vaccine. Receptor source: a woman aged 50 to 60 with glioma. Both conserved end residues are part of each CDR3.

V: TRBV30
J: TRBJ2-2
CDR3: CAWSILAATGELFF

V: TRBV18
J: TRBJ2-7
CDR3: CASSPSGTAYEQYF

V: TRBV6-5
J: TRBJ1-2
CDR3: CASSYRRGTAKGYTF

V: TRBV2
J: TRBJ2-2
CDR3: CASSEGALNTGELFF

V: TRBV6-4
J: TRBJ2-7
CDR3: CASSRDVGNEQYF

V: TRBV28
J: TRBJ1-6
CDR3: CASRVLDSPLHF

V: TRBV10-3
J: TRBJ1-4
CDR3: CAISESVIRGEKLFF

V: TRBV5-4
J: TRBJ1-2
CDR3: CASSSETGKGYGYTF

V: TRBV20-1
J: TRBJ2-7
CDR3: CSARQGYEQYF

V: TRBV5-1
J: TRBJ1-2
CDR3: CASSGRDSNYGYTF

V: TRBV15
J: TRBJ1-6
CDR3: CATSMRQGAPSPLHF

V: TRBV10-3
J: TRBJ1-1
CDR3: CAISEGSALNTEAFF

V: TRBV27
J: TRBJ1-1
CDR3: CASSFIRGPEAFF

V: TRBV28
J: TRBJ1-6
CDR3: CASSRLSSPLHF

V: TRBV7-9
J: TRBJ2-2
CDR3: CASSPFQGRGELFF

V: TRBV5-1
J: TRBJ2-1
CDR3: CASSLGQTDNEQFF

V: TRBV10-3
J: TRBJ1-1
CDR3: CAISGGRDMNTEAFF

V: TRBV18
J: TRBJ1-1
CDR3: CASSPRWTGGFGTEAFF

V: TRBV6-6
J: TRBJ1-5
CDR3: CASSTTSSNQPQHF

V: TRBV4-2
J: TRBJ2-1
CDR3: CASSRPQGGNEQFF

V: TRBV27
J: TRBJ1-2
CDR3: CASRQGNYGYTF

V: TRBV6-5
J: TRBJ1-4
CDR3: CASRLNEKLFF

V: TRBV19
J: TRBJ2-7
CDR3: CASSVRTGGIYEQYF

V: TRBV7-9
J: TRBJ2-1
CDR3: CASSRTKGGLGSDEQFF

V: TRBV5-1
J: TRBJ2-5
CDR3: CASSPVMGQETQYF

V: TRBV19
J: TRBJ1-1
CDR3: CASSTQFLSGSEAFF

V: TRBV7-2
J: TRBJ2-5
CDR3: CASSARSGEETQYF

V: TRBV19
J: TRBJ1-2
CDR3: CASSNLDRGDGYTF

V: TRBV18
J: TRBJ1-6
CDR3: CASSPGRDSPLHF

V: TRBV27
J: TRBJ2-6
CDR3: CASSVIQKTGRSSGANVLTF

V: TRBV28
J: TRBJ1-4
CDR3: CASTVGSRNEKLFF

V: TRBV29-1
J: TRBJ1-2
CDR3: CSVEGQGFDGYTF

V: TRBV19
J: TRBJ1-2
CDR3: CASRQGYGYGYTF

V: TRBV6-1
J: TRBJ1-3
CDR3: CASSVTNSGNTIYF

V: TRBV5-6
J: TRBJ2-2
CDR3: CASSSRWTGELFF

V: TRBV7-8
J: TRBJ1-3
CDR3: CASSLGQVRSSGNTIYF